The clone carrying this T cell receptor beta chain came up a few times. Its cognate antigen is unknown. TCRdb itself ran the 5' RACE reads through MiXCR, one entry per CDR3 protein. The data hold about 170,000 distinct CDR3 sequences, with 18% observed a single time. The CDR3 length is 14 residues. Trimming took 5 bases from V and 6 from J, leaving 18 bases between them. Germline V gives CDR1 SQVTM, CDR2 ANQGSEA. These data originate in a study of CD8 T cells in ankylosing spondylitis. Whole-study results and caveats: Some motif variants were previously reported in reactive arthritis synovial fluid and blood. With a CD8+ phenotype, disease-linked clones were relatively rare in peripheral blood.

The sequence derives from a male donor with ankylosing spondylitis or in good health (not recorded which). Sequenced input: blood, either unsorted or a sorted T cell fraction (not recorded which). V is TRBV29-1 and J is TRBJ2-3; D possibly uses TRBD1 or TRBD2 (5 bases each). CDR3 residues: CSVSTGDRWDTQYF. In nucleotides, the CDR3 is TGCAGCGTTTCTACCGGGGACCGGTGGGATACGCAGTATTTT.